This T cell receptor (beta chain) was sequenced in a study of T cell repertoires in cytomegalovirus infection. This clonotype was detected only a few times. This CDR3 contains 15 residues. CDR1 is GTSNPN and CDR2 is SVGIG in the germline V gene (reference sequence). V gave up 5 bases and J gave up 8 bases; unmatched junction bases: 15. TCRdb re-derived calls from the reads in MiXCR, one entry per CDR3 protein. The sample consists of fewer than 300,000 distinct CDR3 sequences, roughly 26% of them appearing once. The sequence came from a human donor in good health (CMV status not recorded). Some clones in this sample may be carry-over from other donors' samples. Material: PBMCs. The chain couples TRBV30 to TRBJ2-4; 7 nucleotides match TRBD1. The CDR3 nucleotides read TGTGCCTGGGGGAGACAGGGTTCCGCGTCGGACATTCAGTACTTC. It translates to CAWGRQGSASDIQYF.